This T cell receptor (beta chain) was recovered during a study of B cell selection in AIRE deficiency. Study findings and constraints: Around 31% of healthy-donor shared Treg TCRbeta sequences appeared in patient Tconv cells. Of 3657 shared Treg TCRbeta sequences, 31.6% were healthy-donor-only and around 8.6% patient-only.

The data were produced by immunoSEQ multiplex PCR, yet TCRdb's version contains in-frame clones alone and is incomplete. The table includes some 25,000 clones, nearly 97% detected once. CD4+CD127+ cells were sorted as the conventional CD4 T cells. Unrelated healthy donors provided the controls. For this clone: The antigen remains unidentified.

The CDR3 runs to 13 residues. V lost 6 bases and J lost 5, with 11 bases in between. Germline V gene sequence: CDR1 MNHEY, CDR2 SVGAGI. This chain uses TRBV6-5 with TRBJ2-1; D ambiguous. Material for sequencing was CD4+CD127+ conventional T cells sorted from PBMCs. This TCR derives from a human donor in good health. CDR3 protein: CASSLDLDNEQFF. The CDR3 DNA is TGTGCCAGCAGCCTGGACCTCGACAATGAGCAGTTCTTC.